This entry features one T cell receptor (beta chain) sequence. This clone occurred once. No cognate antigen has been identified for it. No much larger clonotype is one base removed from it; base qualities were not supplied. The CDR3 contains 17 residues, cysteine and phenylalanine counted. This entry keeps only the CDR3 DNA: 51 bases, framed from base 1. As encoded in the germline V gene, CDR1 is SGHAT while CDR2 is FQNNGV. V is pared back by 8 bases and J by 3 bases, with 26 bases lying between the germline termini. The library was generated by the immunoSEQ multiplex PCR assay. As for the authors' bioinformatics: To diagnose cytomegalovirus status from the catalog of TCR beta chain sequences, a statistical classification framework was built. Entries here come from immuneACCESS through TCRdb and include only in-frame sequences with V and J called. Some clones fail to appear in such tables; in the studies checked, an unresolved V gene covers under half of the shortfall, and the cause of the remainder is unknown. That table furnishes V, J and clone size, whereas the DNA furnished D and trimming. The table for this sample lists more than 60,000 clones; approximately 90% of them were counted only once. The ten largest clones represent 1.7% of the sample.

The data were taken from a study of cytomegalovirus exposure and HLA in healthy donors (dated by TCRdb to 2017 to 2019). Concerning the study at large: According to a later analysis, one platform produced both the roughly 110 validation repertoires and the approximately 670 repertoires of the first cohort. Besides the first cohort of approximately 710 subjects, a separate validation cohort made up of over a hundred different subjects was used. High-throughput TCR immunosequencing, statistical association of individual TCRs with disease status, and machine learning were combined to predict cytomegalovirus infection status. The study aimed to test whether cataloging public T cell receptors could reveal signatures of past pathogen exposure. Study-wide conclusions, independent of this receptor: A total of 150 or so TCR beta chains were listed by the study as associated with cytomegalovirus. In a later analysis, TCRs clustered in the first cohort were found to also tend to co-occur in the roughly 130 validation repertoires, with 85% to 95% of cluster scores above 0. The authors suggested that the approach could potentially be extended to other disease states and immunological phenotypes. The classifier was reported to diagnose cytomegalovirus status with high specificity and sensitivity in both the original cohort and the validation cohort. Most TCR sequences were seen in very few donors, while some public TCRs were found in many individuals. In vitro tests confirmed that a few of the cytomegalovirus-associated TCR beta chains recognize cytomegalovirus antigens. The validation cohort had no HLA typing available for a later analysis, so co-occurrence within that cohort was assessed over all 120 repertoires.

Donors formed part of the validation cohort, which comprised over a hundred subjects and was distinct from the first cohort of 670 or so subjects. In this chain, TRBV11-2 is recombined with TRBJ2-7; the D segment could be TRBD2, given 7 matching bases. Sequencing was done on a sample of PBMCs. The receptor comes from a woman aged 18-29 years in good health and CMV-seronegative. This receptor has the CDR3 CASQATQGRGGHYEQYF. The DNA sequence is given as TGTGCCAGCCAAGCTACACAAGGGAGGGGGGGCCACTACGAGCAGTACTTC.